The sequence of this T cell receptor beta chain was determined in a study of blood T cell repertoires in COVID-19. Study in general: Both acute and convalescent COVID-19 samples were obtained from the United States, Italy and Spain. The analysed material was cDNA or gDNA that came from T cells, B-cell-depleted T cells, or PBMCs.

Methods used by the authors: Amplifying reference gene primers gave estimates of nucleated cell counts. TCRdb keeps only in-frame clones here, not all; method: immunoSEQ multiplex PCR. V, J and clone size were drawn from that table, and D and trimming were deduced from the DNA. Of roughly 150,000 clones listed, around 83% are singletons. This clone was seen only a few times. CDR1 is LNHDA and CDR2 is SQIVND in the germline V gene (reference sequence). CDR3 length: 15 amino acids. J was trimmed by 1 base and V by 9 bases; bases with no gene match: 9. The specimen sequenced was peripheral blood. The receptor's source is a woman between 45 and 65 years old in a cohort sampled during active or convalescent COVID-19. The chain carries TRBV19 and TRBJ2-3; 8 nucleotides line up with TRBD2. CDR3 DNA sequence: TGTGCCAGCGGGGGGGCCACGGTTGGCACAGATACGCAGTATTTT. Translation gives CASGGATVGTDTQYF.